The 21 T cell receptor beta chains below all came from one sample that was sequenced in a study of metastatic and nonmetastatic thyroid tumors. No treatment of any kind had been given to any patient before thyroid surgery. With MiXCR, TCRdb reprocessed the PCR reads. Of just under 20,000 clones in the sample, 20% to 25% are singletons; the top ten hold under 11%. Sequences were obtained from tumor tissue. The receptors come from a male donor with papillary thyroid cancer or a benign thyroid nodule (not recorded which). Some clones in this sample may be carry-over from other donors' samples.

The chain uses TRBV19 and TRBJ2-2, with D maybe TRBD2 (5 bases). Trimming took 6 bases from V and 5 from J, leaving 16 bases between them. The CDR3 runs 15 residues. Germline assignment: CDR1 LNHDA and CDR2 SQIVND (reference sequence). The DNA of the CDR3 is TGTGCCAGTAGCGCCAGTGCCCGGGGTACCGGGGAGCTGTTTTTT. Translating gives CASSASARGTGELFF.

This clone came up a few times. The chain uses TRBV28 and TRBJ2-2; D not certain. CDR1 and CDR2 (germline): MDHEN, SYDVKM. This CDR3 is 15 amino acids long. V was trimmed by 1 base and J by 3 bases, leaving 9 bases between them. CDR3 sequence (DNA): TGTGCCAGCAGTTTATTCCGTTGGGACACCGGGGAGCTGTTTTTT. This translates into CASSLFRWDTGELFF.

This clone occurred many times. CDR3 bases: TGTGCCATCAGTGAGTTGGCTAGCGGGAGTTACAATGAGCAGTTCTTC. Its translation: CAISELASGSYNEQFF. The chain combines TRBV10-3 with TRBJ2-1; TRBD2 aligns across 10 bases. Germline V gene lookup returns CDR1 ENHRY and CDR2 SYGVKD. V lost 1 base, J lost 4 bases, and 4 bases stayed unmatched. This CDR3 spans 16 amino acids.

As for this clone: The junction departs from the called germline gene at one end, perhaps through a read error. The genes are TRBV10-3 and TRBJ2-3, with D perhaps assigned TRBD1 or TRBD2 (5 bases each). The CDR3 is 15 residues long. In germline, CDR1 is ENHRY, CDR2 SYGVKD. The CDR3, as DNA: TGTGCCATCAGTGATTTATCGGGGACCACAGATACCCAGTATTTT. Protein product: CAISDLSGTTDTQYF.

Only a few counts were recorded for this clone. The rearrangement joins TRBV28 to TRBJ2-7, with TRBD1 matching over 11 bases. With V trimmed by 4 bases and J by 3 bases, 5 bases remained unmatched. This CDR3 spans 15 amino acids. Germline CDR1 reads MDHEN; CDR2 reads SYDVKM. CDR3 nucleotides: TGTGCCAGCAGTTCCCGGGACAGGGGGATCTACGAGCAGTACTTC. Protein sequence: CASSSRDRGIYEQYF.

In this sample, this clone turned up many times. V gene TRBV6-2 or TRBV6-3 combines with J gene TRBJ1-1, with TRBD1 identical over 8 bases. CDR1 is MNHEY and CDR2 is SVGEGT in the germline V gene. The CDR3 sequence is 18 residues long. The V gene end was trimmed by 2 bases and the J gene end by 0 bases; junction bases not matched to a gene: 11. The CDR3 bases are TGTGCCAGCAGTTACGAACAGGGGGAGTCGCATGTGAACACTGAAGCTTTCTTT. It codes for CASSYEQGESHVNTEAFF.

Many counts were recorded for this clone. The chain couples TRBV10-3 to TRBJ2-7; a weak D match, TRBD1 (6 bases). Germline assignment: CDR1 ENHRY and CDR2 SYGVKD. Between the trimmed V and J ends, which lost 4 bases and 4 bases, there was a span of 14 bases. This CDR3 contains 14 residues. The CDR3 is CAISAGTTHYEQYF. The CDR3 DNA follows: TGTGCCATCAGTGCGGGGACAACACATTACGAGCAGTACTTC.

This clone came up many times. The genes are TRBV19 and TRBJ1-1; TRBD1 aligns across 12 bases. CDR1 is LNHDA, CDR2 SQIVND, per germline (reference sequence). Trimming at V came to 8 bases and at J to 5 bases, leaving 15 bases not matched to a gene. The CDR3 runs 17 residues. CDR3 DNA: TGTGCCAGTTCACCCCTACTGGGGACAGGGGGCCGAACTGAAGCTTTCTTT. Amino acid sequence: CASSPLLGTGGRTEAFF.

This clone was observed many times. The chain joins TRBV5-5 to TRBJ2-1; TRBD2 might be the D (6 bases). This CDR3 contains 15 residues. Germline lookup yields CDR1 SGHKS and CDR2 YYEKEE (reference sequence). V lost 0 bases and J 6 bases, leaving 13 bases between the germline ends. This CDR3 is CASSLGDSKVNEQFF. CDR3 bases: TGTGCCAGCAGCTTGGGGGACTCGAAGGTCAATGAGCAGTTCTTC. Using reference TRBV5-5 and TRBJ2-1 for the parts outside the CDR3, the full variable domain is DAGVTQSPTHLIKTRGQQVTLRCSPISGHKSVSWYQQVLGQGPQFIFQYYEKEERGRGNFPDRFSARQFPNYSSELNVNALLLGDSALYLCASSLGDSKVNEQFFGPGTRLTVL.

A note on this clone: The junction departs from germline at one end; a sequencing error may be responsible. V usage is TRBV11-2 and J usage is TRBJ1-6, with D possibly being TRBD1 (6 bases). The CDR3 sequence is 15 residues long. Germline assignment: CDR1 SGHAT and CDR2 FQNNGV. The CDR3 spells CAGSLDGGRNSLLHF. The CDR3 DNA is TGTGCCGGCAGCCTCGACGGGGGGCGTAATTCACTCCTCCACTTT.

This clone was seen many times. The chain links TRBV27 to TRBJ1-5, with D possibly TRBD1 on 6 matching bases. Germline CDR1 is MNHEY and CDR2 is SMNVEV (reference sequence). The CDR3 totals 14 residues. The V end was cut by 4 bases, the J end by 4 bases, with 11 bases between. The CDR3 sequence is CASSSAGQNQPQHF. The CDR3 nucleotides are TGTGCCAGCAGTTCCGCGGGACAAAATCAGCCCCAGCATTTT.

In this sample, this clone turned up many times. J is TRBJ2-5 and V is TRBV6-2 or TRBV6-3; D is uncertain. The germline V and J ends were trimmed by 6 bases and 0 bases, with 8 bases remaining between them. Germline CDR1 and CDR2: MNHEY and SVGEGT. The CDR3 runs 13 residues. The CDR3: CASRGGYQETQYF. In DNA form, the CDR3 reads TGTGCCAGCAGGGGTGGGTACCAAGAGACCCAGTACTTC.

This clone was recorded many times. The chain employs TRBV7-9 and TRBJ2-5; D gene ambiguous. This CDR3 is 15 amino acids long. In germline, CDR1 is SEHNR, CDR2 FQNEAQ (reference sequence). The V and J ends lost 3 bases and 1 base respectively, with 12 bases between them. CDR3 in DNA: TGTGCCAGCAGCTTCCCCGGTGGGTTCCAAGAGACCCAGTACTTC. Amino acid sequence: CASSFPGGFQETQYF.

The table lists this clone with a few counts. A much bigger clone sits one base away, suggesting this may be a read error. Distinct nucleotide sequences in the sample also encode this CDR3. V and J are TRBV6-1 and TRBJ1-5, with 8 bases identical to TRBD1. CDR3 length: 15 amino acids. Germline CDR1 MNHNS, CDR2 SASEGT. J lost 7 bases, V lost 6 bases, and 11 bases had no gene match. The CDR3 bases are TGTGCCAGCAGACGATCAGACAGGGGAAACCAGCCCCAGCATTTT. This codes for CASRRSDRGNQPQHF.

This clone has at least ten counts. The chain combines TRBV2 with TRBJ2-1; unclear D gene. Germline CDR1 is SNHLY and CDR2 is FYNNEI. This CDR3 has 14 residues. V lost 4 bases and J lost 0, with 7 bases in between. The CDR3 sequence: CASSVSSSYNEQFF. CDR3 bases: TGTGCCAGCAGTGTGTCGAGCTCCTACAATGAGCAGTTCTTC.

This clone was detected ten times or more. This chain joins TRBV19 and TRBJ1-5; D gene ambiguous. Trimming took 3 bases from V and 0 from J, leaving 3 bases between them. The germline V gene has CDR1 LNHDA and CDR2 SQIVND (reference sequence). The CDR3 sequence is 13 residues long. The CDR3 nucleotides are TGTGCCAGTAGTATGGCTAGCAATCAGCCCCAGCATTTT. Its translation is CASSMASNQPQHF.

Many counts were recorded for this clone. The genes are TRBV11-2 and TRBJ2-3, with D perhaps matching TRBD2 (5 bases). CDR3 length: 16 residues. With 3 bases removed from V and 2 bases from J, the gap between germline ends came to 15 bases. Germline CDR1 SGHAT, CDR2 FQNNGV. The CDR3 loop is CASSFSAGPSTDTQYF. CDR3 in DNA: TGTGCCAGCAGCTTTTCCGCGGGCCCTTCCACAGATACGCAGTATTTT.

On this clone: A much larger clone sits a single nucleotide away, making a read error possible. V gene TRBV7-8 combines with J gene TRBJ2-3, with 8 bases that match TRBD1. V gave up 5 bases and J gave up 3 bases; unmatched junction bases: 7. Germline V lookup: CDR1 SGHVS, CDR2 FQNEAQ. The CDR3 totals 15 residues. CDR3 bases: TGTGCCAGCAGCCTCCAGGGGGCTAGAACAGATACGCAGTATTTT. It is translated as CASSLQGARTDTQYF.

To note about this clone: A much larger clone is a single base away; this may be a read error. The chain has TRBV11-2 and TRBJ2-7; unclear D gene. Germline lookup yields CDR1 SGHAT and CDR2 FQNNGV. This CDR3 has 11 amino acids. The CDR3 region has the DNA TGCGCCAGCAGCTGTACCTACGAGCAGTACTTC. This codes for CASSCTYEQYF.

At least ten counts were recorded for this clone. V usage is TRBV5-6 and J usage is TRBJ2-3; no firm D call. The CDR3 covers 15 residues. V lost 0 bases, J lost 0 bases, and 8 bases lay in between. Germline V gives CDR1 SGHDT, CDR2 YYEEEE. The CDR3 region has the DNA TGTGCCAGCAGCTTGGGGACCCCTAGCACAGATACGCAGTATTTT. Translation: CASSLGTPSTDTQYF.

This sequence joins TRBV5-1 and TRBJ2-7, with D maybe TRBD1 (6 bases). From germline, CDR1 is SGHRS and CDR2 YFSETQ. This CDR3 comprises 14 residues. Trimming stripped 4 bases from V and 7 bases from J, with 18 bases between. In DNA, the CDR3 is TGCGCCAGCAGCATCCGGGACACTGGAGCGGAGCAGTACTTC. Amino acid sequence: CASSIRDTGAEQYF.